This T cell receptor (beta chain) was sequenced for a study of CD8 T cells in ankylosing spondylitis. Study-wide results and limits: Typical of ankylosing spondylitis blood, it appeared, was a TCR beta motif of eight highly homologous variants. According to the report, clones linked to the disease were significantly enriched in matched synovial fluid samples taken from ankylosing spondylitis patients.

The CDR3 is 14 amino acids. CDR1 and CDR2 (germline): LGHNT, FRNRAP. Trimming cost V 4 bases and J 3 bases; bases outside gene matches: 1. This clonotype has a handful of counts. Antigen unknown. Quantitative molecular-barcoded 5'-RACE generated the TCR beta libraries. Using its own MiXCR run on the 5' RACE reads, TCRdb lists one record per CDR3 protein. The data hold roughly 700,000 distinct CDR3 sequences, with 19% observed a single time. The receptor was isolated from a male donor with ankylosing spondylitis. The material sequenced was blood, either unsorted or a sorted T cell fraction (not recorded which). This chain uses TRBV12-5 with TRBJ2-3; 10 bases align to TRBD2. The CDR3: CASGSGLATDTQYF. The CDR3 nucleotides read TGTGCTAGTGGTTCGGGACTAGCGACAGATACGCAGTATTTT.